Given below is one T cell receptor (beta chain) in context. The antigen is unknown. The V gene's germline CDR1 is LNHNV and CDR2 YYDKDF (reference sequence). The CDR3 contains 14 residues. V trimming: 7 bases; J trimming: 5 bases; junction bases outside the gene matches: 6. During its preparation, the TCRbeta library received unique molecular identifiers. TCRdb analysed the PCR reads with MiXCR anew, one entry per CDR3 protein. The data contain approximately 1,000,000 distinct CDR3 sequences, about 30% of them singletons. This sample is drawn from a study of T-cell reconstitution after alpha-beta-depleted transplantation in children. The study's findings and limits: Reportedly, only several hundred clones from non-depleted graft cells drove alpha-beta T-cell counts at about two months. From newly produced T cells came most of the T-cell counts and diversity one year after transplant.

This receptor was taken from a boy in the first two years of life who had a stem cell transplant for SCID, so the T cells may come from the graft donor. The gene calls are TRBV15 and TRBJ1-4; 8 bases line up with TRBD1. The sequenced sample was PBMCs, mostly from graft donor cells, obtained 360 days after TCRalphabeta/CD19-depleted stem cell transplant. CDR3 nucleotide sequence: TGTGCCACCAAGCGACGGGACAGGAATGAAAAACTGTTTTTT. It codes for CATKRRDRNEKLFF. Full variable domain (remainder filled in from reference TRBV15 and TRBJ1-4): DAMVIQNPRYQVTQFGKPVTLSCSQTLNHNVMYWYQQKSSQAPKLLFHYYDKDFNNEADTPDNFQSRRPNTSFCFLDIRSPGLGDTAMYLCATKRRDRNEKLFFGSGTQLSVL.